This T cell receptor beta chain derives from a study of MAIT cells during Salmonella Paratyphi A infection (TCRdb year 2017). In the study overall: Adult volunteers aged 18 to 60 ingested a single dose of 1-5x10^3 CFU of S. Paratyphi A strain NVGH308. Diagnosed volunteers received ciprofloxacin 500 mg twice daily for 14 days starting at diagnosis.

V is cut back by 3 bases and J by 3 bases, with 3 bases in the junction unmatched. For CDR1 and CDR2, the germline V gene (reference sequence) lists LNHNV and YYDKDF. There are 16 amino acids in the CDR3, from cysteine to phenylalanine inclusive. Only the CDR3 DNA stays, 48 bases, in frame from base 1. Taken with the paper, the label for time point translates to: before S. Paratyphi A challenge (baseline). MAIT cells were defined as Valpha7.2+ CD161+ T cells and were identified and sorted by flow cytometry. In a handful of volunteers who developed enteric fever after controlled oral challenge with live Salmonella Paratyphi A, circulating MAIT cell TCRbeta repertoires were profiled over time. Each diagnosed volunteer contributed MAIT cell samples at pre-infection, mid-infection and post-infection timepoints. Enteric fever was diagnosed on the basis of Paratyphi A bacteremia and/or persistent fever above 38 degrees C lasting more than 12 hours. Challenged volunteers were diagnosed with infection sometime between day 4 and day 7 after challenge. For RNA extraction, between roughly 4,500 and 11,000 MAIT cells from each sample were sorted straight into RNAqueous-Micro lysis buffer. Lymphoprep gradient centrifugation was used to isolate peripheral blood mononuclear cells from both the blood samples and the leukocyte cones. A BD FACSAria Fusion or BD FACSAria III sorter was used for cell sorting.

Preparation of the library involved 5' RACE. TCRbeta was amplified in two rounds of PCR using Phusion High-Fidelity polymerase, and the primers added sample-specific barcodes. TCRbeta libraries were made through template-switch cDNA synthesis using SMARTScribe reverse transcriptase and a TRBC-specific primer. After barcoding, samples were pooled and then prepared using the NEBNext Ultra DNA Library Prep Kit for Illumina. Sequencing of libraries was performed on an Illumina MiSeq with the MiSeq reagent kit v2, 300 cycles. In the authors' own workflow: Jemultiplexer was used to demultiplex reads by barcode, and MiTCR with default parameters handled the alignment. VDJtools filtered out non-functional sequences; clonotypes were defined by amino acid sequence, with frequencies based on assigned sequence reads. In the clonal space homeostasis analysis, clonotypes were grouped by frequency into over-represented (0.05-1), large, medium and small bins. The public sequencing data were trimmed at Q25 with fastp and processed into clonotypes with MiXCR by TCRdb, which kept only in-frame beta chains. Records with the same CDR3 protein are collapsed into one entry carrying the most frequent genes and DNA. These V and J calls originate from TCRdb's pipeline instead of the authors' own analysis. The sample table holds just over 1,400 distinct CDR3 sequences, of which about 53% were seen once. The ten largest clones represent approximately 40% of the sample.

Note on this clonotype: Its antigen is currently not known. No much larger clone is present one base from it, and per-base qualities are unavailable.

General study outcomes and caveats: Although the availability of volunteer samples limited sample sizes, the sizes were judged adequate for detecting differences between groups. Compared with healthy controls, diagnosed volunteers had more expansion or contraction among the top five MAIT clonotypes (about 0.5 versus 0.13), a finding that suggests the repertoire is reshaped by infection. From baseline to mid-infection, the space taken up by over-represented MAIT clonotypes dropped significantly (roughly 0.18 to 0.096), whereas no significant difference was seen post-infection. MAIT TRBV usage was found to be oligoclonal, with TRBV20 and TRBV6 favoured, and appeared to be unchanged by infection.

This specimen was MAIT cells from blood, taken at the first sampling point of the challenge study. The chain joins TRBV15 to TRBJ2-2, with 11 middle bases fitting TRBD2. This clonotype originated in a person aged 18 to 70 who was deliberately infected with Salmonella Paratyphi A in a paratyphoid fever challenge study. The sequenced DNA is TGTGCCACCAGCAGTTTTAGCGGGGGGGACACCGGGGAGCTGTTTTTT. It is translated as CATSSFSGGDTGELFF. Supplemented by the reference TRBV15 and TRBJ2-2 proteins around the CDR3, the complete variable domain is DAMVIQNPRYQVTQFGKPVTLSCSQTLNHNVMYWYQQKSSQAPKLLFHYYDKDFNNEADTPDNFQSRRPNTSFCFLDIRSPGLGDTAMYLCATSSFSGGDTGELFFGEGSRLTVL.